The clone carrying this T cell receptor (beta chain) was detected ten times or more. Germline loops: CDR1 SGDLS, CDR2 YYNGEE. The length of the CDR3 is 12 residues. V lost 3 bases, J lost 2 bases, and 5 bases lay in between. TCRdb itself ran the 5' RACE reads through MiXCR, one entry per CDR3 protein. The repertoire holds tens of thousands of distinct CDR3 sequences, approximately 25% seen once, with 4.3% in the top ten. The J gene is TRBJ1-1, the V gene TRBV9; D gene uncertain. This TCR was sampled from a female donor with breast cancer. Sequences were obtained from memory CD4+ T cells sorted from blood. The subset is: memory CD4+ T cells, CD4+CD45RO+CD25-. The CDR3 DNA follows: TGTGCCAGCAGCGCGGGCAACACTGAAGCTTTCTTT. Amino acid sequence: CASSAGNTEAFF.